The 3 T cell receptor beta chains below come from one sample, sequenced in a study of shared clonotypes between healthy human individuals. TCRdb's table, derived via immunoSEQ multiplex PCR, lists solely in-frame clones and lacks some. The sample has 450,000 to 600,000 clones; approximately 79% are singletons. Sequenced input: PBMCs. The source of these receptors is a woman aged 40 to 50 in good health. Some clones in this sample may be carry-over from other donors' samples.

This clone was counted only a few times. V and J are TRBV2 and TRBJ1-4, with D unclear. Germline CDR1 and CDR2: SNHLY and FYNNEI. Trimming took 4 bases from V and 5 from J, leaving 11 bases between them. CDR3 length equals 14 residues. In DNA form, the CDR3 reads TGTGCCAGCAGTGGGTCTGCCGGGAATGAAAAACTGTTTTTT. It is translated as CASSGSAGNEKLFF. Filled out from reference TRBV2 and TRBJ1-4, the complete variable domain reads EPEVTQTPSHQVTQMGQEVILRCVPISNHLYFYWYRQILGQKVEFLVSFYNNEISEKSEIFDDQFSVERPDGSNFTLKIRSTKLEDSAMYFCASSGSAGNEKLFFGSGTQLSVL.

V usage is TRBV11-2 and J usage is TRBJ2-1; no firm D call. V was cut by 5 bases and J by 6 bases, with 14 bases left in between. Looked up from germline, CDR1 is SGHAT and CDR2 is FQNNGV. This CDR3 comprises 14 residues. The CDR3 spells CASSPGTFTNEQFF. In DNA, the CDR3 is TGTGCCAGCAGCCCCGGTACGTTTACCAATGAGCAGTTCTTC.

This clone is classed as medium-sized (0.01 to 0.1%). The CDR3 sequence is CASSPSWDTYEQYF. The CDR3 DNA follows: TGTGCCAGCTCACCATCCTGGGACACCTACGAGCAGTACTTC. The chain uses TRBV18 and TRBJ2-7, with D possibly TRBD1 on 6 matching bases. The CDR3 loop spans 14 amino acids. From germline, CDR1 is KGHSH and CDR2 LQKENI. With 2 bases removed from V and 2 bases from J, the gap between germline ends came to 10 bases.